This paragraph covers one T cell receptor beta chain sequence. This entry is derived from a study of blood T cell repertoires in COVID-19. Study-wide background: COVID-19 samples from acute and convalescent phases originated in the United States, Italy and Spain.

The germline V gene has CDR1 SGDLS and CDR2 YYNGEE. V trimming: 4 bases; J trimming: 1 base; junction bases outside the gene matches: 5. The CDR3 spans 14 residues. Authors' processing steps: Amplification of reference gene primers provided the estimated nucleated cell counts. Clones were read by immunoSEQ multiplex PCR, and TCRdb kept only the in-frame ones, dropping some. V and J calls and clone size are given by that table; D and trimming were obtained from the DNA. The sample consists of around 320,000 clones, about 85% of them appearing once. This TCR was recovered from a man between 18 and 35 years old with active or convalescent COVID-19. The sequenced sample consisted of peripheral blood. The J gene is TRBJ2-7, the V gene TRBV9, with 7 bases aligning to TRBD1. The CDR3 spells CASSPYRGSYEQYF. The CDR3 DNA is TGTGCCAGCAGCCCGTACAGGGGTTCCTACGAGCAGTACTTC.